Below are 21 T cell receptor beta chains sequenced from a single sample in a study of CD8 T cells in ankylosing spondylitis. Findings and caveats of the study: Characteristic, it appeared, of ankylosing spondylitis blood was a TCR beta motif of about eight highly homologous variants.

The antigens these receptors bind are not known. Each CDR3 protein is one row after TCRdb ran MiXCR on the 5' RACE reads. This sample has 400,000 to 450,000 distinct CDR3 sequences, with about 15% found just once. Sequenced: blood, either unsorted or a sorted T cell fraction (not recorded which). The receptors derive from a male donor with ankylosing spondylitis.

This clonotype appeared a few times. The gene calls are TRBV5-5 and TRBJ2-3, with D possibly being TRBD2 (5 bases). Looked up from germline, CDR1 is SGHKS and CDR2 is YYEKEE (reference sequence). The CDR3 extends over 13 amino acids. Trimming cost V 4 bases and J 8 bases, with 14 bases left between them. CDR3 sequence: CASSELDSPTQYF. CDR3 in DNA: TGTGCCAGCAGCGAACTAGACTCGCCTACGCAGTATTTT.

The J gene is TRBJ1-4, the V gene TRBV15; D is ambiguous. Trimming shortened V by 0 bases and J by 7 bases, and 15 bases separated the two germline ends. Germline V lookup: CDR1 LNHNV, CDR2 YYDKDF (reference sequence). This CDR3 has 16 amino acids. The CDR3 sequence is CATSREGIGLAEKLFF. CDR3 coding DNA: TGTGCCACCAGCAGAGAAGGTATTGGACTTGCTGAAAAACTGTTTTTT.

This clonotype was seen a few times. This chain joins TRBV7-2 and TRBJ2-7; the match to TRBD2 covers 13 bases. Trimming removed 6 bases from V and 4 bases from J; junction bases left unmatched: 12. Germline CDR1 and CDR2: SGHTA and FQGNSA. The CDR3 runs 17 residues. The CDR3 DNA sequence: TGTGCCAGCAGACTAGGGACTAGCGGGACCCGGCCGTACGAGCAGTACTTC. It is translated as CASRLGTSGTRPYEQYF.

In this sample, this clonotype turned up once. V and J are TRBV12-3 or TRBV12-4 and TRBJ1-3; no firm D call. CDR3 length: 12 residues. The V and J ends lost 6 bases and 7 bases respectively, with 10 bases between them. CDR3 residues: CASSHLRNTIYF. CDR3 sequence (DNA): TGTGCCAGCAGCCATCTTCGGAACACCATATATTTT.

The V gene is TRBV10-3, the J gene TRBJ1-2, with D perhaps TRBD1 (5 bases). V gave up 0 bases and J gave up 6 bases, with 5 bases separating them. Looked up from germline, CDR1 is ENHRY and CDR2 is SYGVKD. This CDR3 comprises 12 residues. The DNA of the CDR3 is TGTGCCATCAGTGAGTCGGGACATGGCTACACCTTC. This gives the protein CAISESGHGYTF.

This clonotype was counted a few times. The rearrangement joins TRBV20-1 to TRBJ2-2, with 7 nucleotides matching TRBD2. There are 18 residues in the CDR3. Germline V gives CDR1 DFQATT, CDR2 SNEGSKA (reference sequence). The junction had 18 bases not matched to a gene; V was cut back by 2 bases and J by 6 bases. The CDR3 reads CSARSLGGAGPSAGELFF. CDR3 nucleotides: TGCAGTGCTAGATCCCTGGGAGGGGCAGGGCCGAGCGCCGGGGAGCTGTTTTTT.

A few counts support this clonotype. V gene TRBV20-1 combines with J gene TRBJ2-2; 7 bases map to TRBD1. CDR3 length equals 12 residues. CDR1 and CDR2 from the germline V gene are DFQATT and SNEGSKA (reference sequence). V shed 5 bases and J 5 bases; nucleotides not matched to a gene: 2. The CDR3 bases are TGCAGTGCTGCACAGGGGACCGGGGAGCTGTTTTTT. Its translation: CSAAQGTGELFF.

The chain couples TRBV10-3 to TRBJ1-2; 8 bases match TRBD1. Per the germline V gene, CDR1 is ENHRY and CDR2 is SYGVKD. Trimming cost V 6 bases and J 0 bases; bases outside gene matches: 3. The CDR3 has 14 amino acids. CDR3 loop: CAISSGGSNYGYTF. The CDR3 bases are TGTGCCATCAGCTCAGGGGGCTCTAACTATGGCTACACCTTC.

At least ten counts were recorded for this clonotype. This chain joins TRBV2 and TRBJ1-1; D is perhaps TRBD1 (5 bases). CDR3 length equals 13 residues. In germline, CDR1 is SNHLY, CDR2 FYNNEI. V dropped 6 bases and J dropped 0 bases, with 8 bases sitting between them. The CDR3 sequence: CASSRQLNTEAFF. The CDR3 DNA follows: TGTGCCAGCAGCAGACAGTTGAACACTGAAGCTTTCTTT.

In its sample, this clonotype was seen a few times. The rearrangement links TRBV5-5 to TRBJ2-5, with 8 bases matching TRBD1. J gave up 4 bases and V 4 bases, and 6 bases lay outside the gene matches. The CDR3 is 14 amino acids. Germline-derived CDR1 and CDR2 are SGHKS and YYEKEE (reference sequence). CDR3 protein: CASSKGQGLETQYF. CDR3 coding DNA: TGTGCCAGCAGCAAAGGACAGGGTTTAGAGACCCAGTACTTC.

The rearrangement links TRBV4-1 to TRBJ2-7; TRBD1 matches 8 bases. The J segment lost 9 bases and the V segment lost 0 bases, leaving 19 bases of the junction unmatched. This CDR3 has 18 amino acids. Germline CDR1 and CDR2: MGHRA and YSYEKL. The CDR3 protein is CASSQDPATGTGPEGQYF. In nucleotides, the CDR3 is TGCGCCAGCAGCCAAGATCCGGCGACCGGGACAGGTCCCGAGGGGCAGTACTTC.

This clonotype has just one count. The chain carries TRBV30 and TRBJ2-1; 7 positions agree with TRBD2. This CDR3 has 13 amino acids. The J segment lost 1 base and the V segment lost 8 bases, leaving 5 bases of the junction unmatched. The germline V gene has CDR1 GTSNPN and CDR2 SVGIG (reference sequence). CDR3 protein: CAQLARSYNEQFF. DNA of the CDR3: TGTGCCCAACTAGCGAGGTCCTACAATGAGCAGTTCTTC.

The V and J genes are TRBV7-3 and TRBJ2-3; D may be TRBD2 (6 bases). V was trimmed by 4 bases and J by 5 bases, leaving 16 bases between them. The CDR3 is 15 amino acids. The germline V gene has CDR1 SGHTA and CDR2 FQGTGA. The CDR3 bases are TGTGCCAGCAGCTCTGGGGAACTAGCTAGAGATACGCAGTATTTT. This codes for CASSSGELARDTQYF.

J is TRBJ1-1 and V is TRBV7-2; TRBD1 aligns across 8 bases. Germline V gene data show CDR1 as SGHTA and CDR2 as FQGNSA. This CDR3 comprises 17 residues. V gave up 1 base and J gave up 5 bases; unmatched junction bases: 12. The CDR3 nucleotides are TGTGCCAGCAGCTTAGGGGACAGGTTCAGGTCGGAAACTGAAGCTTTCTTT. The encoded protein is CASSLGDRFRSETEAFF.

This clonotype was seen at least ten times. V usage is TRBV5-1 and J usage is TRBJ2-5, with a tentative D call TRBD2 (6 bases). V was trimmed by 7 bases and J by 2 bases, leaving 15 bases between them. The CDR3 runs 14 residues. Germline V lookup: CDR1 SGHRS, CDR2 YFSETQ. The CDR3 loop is CASGPGLIQETQYF. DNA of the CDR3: TGCGCCAGCGGACCGGGACTGATACAAGAGACCCAGTACTTC. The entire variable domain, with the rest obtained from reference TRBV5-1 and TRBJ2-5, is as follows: KAGVTQTPRYLIKTRGQQVTLSCSPISGHRSVSWYQQTPGQGLQFLFEYFSETQRNKGNFPGRFSGRQFSNSRSEMNVSTLELGDSALYLCASGPGLIQETQYFGPGTRLLVL.

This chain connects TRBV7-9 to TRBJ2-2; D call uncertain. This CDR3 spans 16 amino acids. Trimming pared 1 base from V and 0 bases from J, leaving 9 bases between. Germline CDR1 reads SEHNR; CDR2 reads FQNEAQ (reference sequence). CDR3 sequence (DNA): TGTGCCAGCAGCTTAGATGGAAAAGCGAACACCGGGGAGCTGTTTTTT. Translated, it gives CASSLDGKANTGELFF.

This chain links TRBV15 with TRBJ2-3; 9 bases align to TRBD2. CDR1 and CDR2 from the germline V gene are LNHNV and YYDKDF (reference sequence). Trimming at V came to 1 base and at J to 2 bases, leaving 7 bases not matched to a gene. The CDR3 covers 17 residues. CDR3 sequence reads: CATSRGAAGGTTDTQYF. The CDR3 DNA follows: TGTGCCACCAGCAGAGGGGCGGCGGGAGGGACCACAGATACGCAGTATTTT.

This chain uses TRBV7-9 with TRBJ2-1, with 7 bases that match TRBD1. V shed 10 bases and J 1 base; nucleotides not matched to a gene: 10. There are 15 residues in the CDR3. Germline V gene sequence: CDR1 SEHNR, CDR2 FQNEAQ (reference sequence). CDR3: CATAPRGQSYNEQFF. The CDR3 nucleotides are TGTGCCACCGCCCCCCGGGGACAGTCCTACAATGAGCAGTTCTTC.

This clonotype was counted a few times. This CDR3 is CATSDSRGSYTF. CDR3 bases: TGTGCCACCAGTGACTCCAGGGGTAGCTACACCTTC. V usage is TRBV24-1 and J usage is TRBJ1-2, with D tentatively TRBD1 (6 bases). The V gene lost 4 bases and the J gene lost 9 bases, with 11 bases spanning the gap. Germline V gives CDR1 KGHDR, CDR2 SFDVKD. The CDR3 totals 12 residues.

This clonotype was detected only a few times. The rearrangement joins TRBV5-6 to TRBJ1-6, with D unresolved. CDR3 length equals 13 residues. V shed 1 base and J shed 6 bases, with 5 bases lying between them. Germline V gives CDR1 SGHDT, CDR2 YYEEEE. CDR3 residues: CASSLTTNSPLHF. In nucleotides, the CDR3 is TGTGCCAGCAGCTTGACGACTAATTCACCCCTCCACTTT.

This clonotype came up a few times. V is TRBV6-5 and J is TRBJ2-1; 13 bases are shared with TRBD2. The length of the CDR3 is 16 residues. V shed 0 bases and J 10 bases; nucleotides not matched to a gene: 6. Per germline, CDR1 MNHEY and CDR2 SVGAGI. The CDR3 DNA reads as TGTGCCAGCAGTTACTCTGGACTAGCGGGAGTCAGCGAGCAGTTCTTC. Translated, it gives CASSYSGLAGVSEQFF.